The 30 T cell receptor beta chains listed next were all sequenced from one sample in a study of neurological immune-mediated disorders (dated by TCRdb to 2018 to 2020). The method behind the library was 5' RACE. Instrument on record: Illumina HiSeq 2500. TCRdb redid the processing of the public reads, applying fastp at Q25 and MiXCR, and retained in-frame beta chains. Records with the same CDR3 protein are collapsed into one entry carrying the most frequent genes and DNA. Within this sample are 60,000 to 80,000 distinct CDR3 sequences, with more than 4% of them counted one time only. The ten biggest clones cover less than 4% of the sample. Sequencing was done on a sample of PBMCs. The receptors originated from a woman between 45 and 65 years old with multiple sclerosis.

This clonotype showed up many times. J is TRBJ2-5 and V is TRBV27; 7 bases map to TRBD2. Germline assignment: CDR1 MNHEY and CDR2 SMNVEV (reference sequence). V lost 5 bases to trimming and J lost 1 base; unmatched junction nucleotides: 4. The CDR3 is 14 residues long. CDR3 bases: TGTGCCAGCAGTCGGCGGGGGTCCCAAGAGACCCAGTACTTC. This gives the protein CASSRRGSQETQYF.

This clonotype was seen many times. A much larger clonotype is one base distant, so this may be a read error. The chain employs TRBV10-3 and TRBJ1-3; D is perhaps TRBD1 (5 bases). Germline-derived CDR1 and CDR2 are ENHRY and SYGVKD. The CDR3 is 15 residues long. CDR3 DNA sequence: TGTGCCATCAGAAGAGACAGTGGCTCTGGAAAAACCATATATTTT. Protein product: CAIRRDSGSGKTIYF.

This sequence joins TRBV29-1 and TRBJ2-3, with unresolved D. Per germline, CDR1 SQVTM and CDR2 ANQGSEA. The CDR3 consists of 14 residues. Trimming stripped 6 bases from V and 1 base from J, with 14 bases between. The CDR3 protein is CSVTPIRRTDTQYF. CDR3 sequence (DNA): TGCAGCGTCACCCCAATACGACGCACAGATACGCAGTATTTT.

This clonotype was found many times. The V call is TRBV3-1, the J call TRBJ2-3; either TRBD1 or TRBD2 may supply D (6 bases each). Germline V gene lookup returns CDR1 LGHDT and CDR2 YNNKEL (reference sequence). CDR3 length equals 13 residues. The V end lost 3 bases, the J end lost 14 bases, and 18 bases lay between the germline ends. This chain's CDR3 is CASSQRHGGFGYF. The CDR3 DNA is TGTGCCAGCAGCCAGAGACACGGGGGCTTTGGGTATTTT.

Many counts were recorded for this clonotype. The rearrangement uses TRBV6-4 and TRBJ2-1; 11 positions agree with TRBD2. The ends lost 4 bases at V and 10 bases at J; junction bases unmatched: 6. The CDR3 consists of 14 residues. CDR1 and CDR2 (germline): MRHNA, SNTAGT. CDR3 bases: TGTGCCAGCAGTGGTAGCGGGGGGGCAGGCGAGCAGTTCTTC. Its protein is CASSGSGGAGEQFF.

This clonotype was seen repeatedly, ten times or more. The chain is built from TRBV20-1 and TRBJ2-3, with 8 nucleotides matching TRBD2. This CDR3 contains 15 residues. The J segment lost 2 bases and the V segment lost 5 bases, leaving 9 bases of the junction unmatched. Per the germline V gene, CDR1 is DFQATT and CDR2 is SNEGSKA (reference sequence). The DNA for the CDR3 is TGCAGTGCTCCTTGGGGGCGGGGGGCCACAGATACGCAGTATTTT. This sequence encodes CSAPWGRGATDTQYF.

Ten or more counts support this clonotype. The chain has TRBV20-1 and TRBJ1-1; D uncertain. CDR1 DFQATT and CDR2 SNEGSKA come from the germline V gene (reference sequence). Between the trimmed V and J ends, which lost 0 bases and 3 bases, there was a span of 14 bases. The CDR3 spans 15 residues. CDR3 amino acids: CSARDWTAMYTEAFF. Here the CDR3 DNA reads TGCAGTGCTAGAGATTGGACCGCTATGTACACTGAAGCTTTCTTT.

This clonotype has at least ten counts. The chain employs TRBV12-3 or TRBV12-4 and TRBJ1-5; D remains unclear. Trimming pared 1 base from V and 6 bases from J, leaving 10 bases between. This CDR3 is built from 14 residues. CDR3 DNA: TGTGCCAGCAGTTTAGGGGGTCTGGGTCAGCCCCAGCATTTT. Its protein product is CASSLGGLGQPQHF.

This clonotype was seen repeatedly, ten times or more. The rearrangement links TRBV29-1 to TRBJ2-3; 8 nucleotides agree with TRBD1. Germline trimming cut 5 bases from V and 0 bases from J; bases unmatched to any gene: 1. CDR1 and CDR2 from the germline V gene are SQVTM and ANQGSEA. The CDR3 totals 13 residues. The CDR3 DNA reads TGCAGCGTTAACAGGGGGAGCACAGATACGCAGTATTTT. It encodes CSVNRGSTDTQYF.

This clonotype was recorded a few times. A much more abundant neighbour one base away suggests this may be a read error. The V call is TRBV28, the J call TRBJ1-5, with D possibly matching TRBD1 (5 bases). The CDR3 runs to 17 residues. CDR1 MDHEN and CDR2 SYDVKM come from the germline V gene. The CDR3, as DNA: TGTGCCAGCAGTTTATTCCTCGGAGAGGGAGGGGACTTTTCCCAGAATTTT. Amino acids: CASSLFLGEGGDFSQNF.

The sample holds many counts of this clonotype. The chain combines TRBV5-1 with TRBJ2-1; the D gene could be TRBD1 or TRBD2 (5 bases each). V was trimmed by 7 bases and J by 5 bases, leaving 16 bases between them. The CDR3 loop spans 14 amino acids. The V gene's germline CDR1 is SGHRS and CDR2 YFSETQ. The DNA of the CDR3 is TGCGCCAGCCAGCCGGGACCGAGTAACAATGAGCAGTTCTTC. Protein product: CASQPGPSNNEQFF.

This clonotype was detected many times. This chain links TRBV20-1 with TRBJ2-5; D gene ambiguous. This CDR3 is built from 16 residues. Germline V gene lookup returns CDR1 DFQATT and CDR2 SNEGSKA (reference sequence). The germline V and J ends were trimmed by 6 bases and 4 bases, with 24 bases remaining between them. CDR3 nucleotide sequence: TGCAGTGCCCGCGCGCGCCGTAGGGTAGTGGGAGAGACCCAGTACTTC. Translation: CSARARRRVVGETQYF.

This clonotype occurred many times. The chain combines TRBV5-1 with TRBJ2-7, with 11 bases matching TRBD1. The trim removed 0 bases at V and 5 bases at J, leaving 1 base unmatched. The length of the CDR3 is 14 residues. CDR1 is SGHRS and CDR2 is YFSETQ in the germline V gene. The CDR3 protein is CASSLEGQGDEQYF. As DNA, the CDR3 is TGCGCCAGCAGCTTGGAGGGACAGGGGGACGAGCAGTACTTC.

This clonotype has a count of ten or more. The rearrangement links TRBV20-1 to TRBJ2-3, with TRBD1 matching over 7 bases. The CDR3 has 13 amino acids. V shed 6 bases and J 5 bases; nucleotides not matched to a gene: 8. Per the germline V gene, CDR1 is DFQATT and CDR2 is SNEGSKA (reference sequence). The CDR3 is CSAQTGMKDTQYF. CDR3 bases: TGCAGTGCACAGACAGGGATGAAAGATACGCAGTATTTT.

This clonotype was counted a few times. This chain connects TRBV20-1 to TRBJ2-3, with D tentatively TRBD2 (5 bases). The V and J ends lost 5 bases and 8 bases respectively, with 14 bases between them. Germline values: CDR1 DFQATT, CDR2 SNEGSKA (reference sequence). This CDR3 contains 12 residues. The CDR3 DNA follows: TGCAGTGCTGTCCAAGCGGCTGTTACGCAGTATTTT. Protein sequence: CSAVQAAVTQYF.

This clonotype was found many times. J is TRBJ1-5 and V is TRBV20-1; D possibly corresponds to TRBD1 (5 bases). V was pared by 6 bases and J by 3 bases, with 9 bases between. The V gene's germline CDR1 is DFQATT and CDR2 SNEGSKA (reference sequence). The CDR3 spans 12 residues. This chain's CDR3 is CSARQPNQPQHF. DNA of the CDR3: TGCAGTGCAAGACAGCCCAATCAGCCCCAGCATTTT.

The rearrangement joins TRBV29-1 to TRBJ2-3; maybe TRBD1 (6 bases). The germline V gene encodes CDR1 SQVTM and CDR2 ANQGSEA. Trimming pared 3 bases from V and 3 bases from J, leaving 13 bases between. The length of the CDR3 is 14 residues. The CDR3 coding sequence is TGCAGCGTTGAGGGGGCATCTATAACAGATACGCAGTATTTT. As protein: CSVEGASITDTQYF.

This clonotype turned up a few times. Just one base apart from a much larger clone, this may be a read error. The chain couples TRBV3-1 to TRBJ2-7; D uncertain. Germline loops: CDR1 LGHDT, CDR2 YNNKEL (reference sequence). The length of the CDR3 is 12 residues. CDR3 region: CASSKDWGEQYF. The CDR3 bases are TGTGCCAGCAGCAAAGATTGGGGAGAGCAGTACTTC.

This clonotype occurred a few times. A much larger clone lies one base from this, so it may be a read error. The chain carries TRBV12-3 or TRBV12-4 and TRBJ2-3; no firm D call. V lost 5 bases and J lost 2, with 5 bases in between. The CDR3 is 12 residues long. The CDR3 protein is CASSSYTDTQYF. As DNA, the CDR3 is TGTGCCAGCAGTAGCTACACAGATACGCAGTATTTT.

This clonotype was recorded at least ten times. This sequence joins TRBV10-3 and TRBJ2-3; 9 bases fit TRBD1. Germline V gene data show CDR1 as ENHRY and CDR2 as SYGVKD. V trimming: 3 bases; J trimming: 5 bases; junction bases outside the gene matches: 6. CDR3 size: 15 residues. The CDR3 loop is CAISDPGTGKDTQYF. The CDR3 coding sequence is TGTGCCATCAGTGACCCCGGGACAGGGAAAGATACGCAGTATTTT.

This clonotype has a handful of counts. The chain joins TRBV12-5 to TRBJ2-7, with D possibly matching TRBD1 (6 bases). Germline loops: CDR1 LGHNT, CDR2 FRNRAP. The germline V and J ends were trimmed by 6 bases and 4 bases, with 16 bases remaining between them. The CDR3 extends over 14 amino acids. CDR3 in amino acids: CASGLSGVAYEQYF. CDR3 DNA sequence: TGTGCTAGTGGACTCTCAGGGGTCGCTTACGAGCAGTACTTC. The full variable domain, in which reference TRBV12-5 and TRBJ2-7 provide the parts outside the CDR3, is DARVTQTPRHKVTEMGQEVTMRCQPILGHNTVFWYRQTMMQGLELLAYFRNRAPLDDSGMPKDRFSAEMPDATLATLKIQPSEPRDSAVYFCASGLSGVAYEQYFGPGTRLTVT.

Turning to this clonotype: At one end the junction does not follow the germline gene, possibly because of a read error. V is TRBV6-5 and J is TRBJ1-5, with 8 positions matching TRBD1. CDR1 is MNHEY and CDR2 is SVGAGI in the germline V gene. The CDR3 contains 15 residues. The chain's CDR3 is CASSYSGTGNQPQNF. The CDR3 DNA sequence: TGTGCCAGCAGTTACTCAGGGACAGGAAATCAGCCCCAGAATTTT.

This clonotype was seen repeatedly, ten times or more. The CDR3 DNA reads TGTGCCAGCAGTTTCTATACCGGCGGGGCCTCCGAGACCCAGTACTTC. This translates into CASSFYTGGASETQYF. The V call is TRBV12-3 or TRBV12-4, the J call TRBJ2-5, with a weak D call TRBD2 (6 bases). Trimming removed 3 bases at V and 5 bases at J, with 19 bases between. The CDR3 extends over 16 amino acids.

At least ten counts were recorded for this clonotype. The V gene is TRBV5-1, the J gene TRBJ2-7; D may be TRBD1 (5 bases). Germline CDR1 reads SGHRS; CDR2 reads YFSETQ. Trimming shortened V by 7 bases and J by 3 bases, and 8 bases separated the two germline ends. This CDR3 has 11 residues. CDR3 nucleotide sequence: TGCGCCAGCTCGCAGGGCTACGAGCAGTACTTC. It specifies CASSQGYEQYF.

The chain combines TRBV7-2 with TRBJ2-1; maybe TRBD2 (5 bases). With 2 bases removed from V and 11 bases from J, the gap between germline ends came to 16 bases. CDR1 and CDR2 (germline): SGHTA, FQGNSA. The CDR3 has 14 residues. The CDR3 sequence: CASSLLGVQYKQFF. The CDR3 DNA sequence: TGTGCCAGCAGCTTACTCGGGGTTCAGTATAAGCAGTTCTTC.

This clonotype was picked up many times. V gene TRBV11-3 combines with J gene TRBJ2-3; 10 bases match TRBD2. The CDR3 contains 20 residues. Germline-derived CDR1 and CDR2 are SGHNT and YENEEA. The V and J ends lost 1 base and 5 bases, in that order; junction bases with no gene match: 18. The CDR3 nucleotides read TGTGCCAGCAGCTTAGCCCTGTCTCCTTTTGAGCGGGGGGGCAAAGATACGCAGTATTTT. This translates into CASSLALSPFERGGKDTQYF.

The table lists this clonotype with a few counts. The junction does not match germline at one end; this may be a read error. The V gene is TRBV12-3 or TRBV12-4, the J gene TRBJ1-6, with D hard to call. This CDR3 is built from 13 residues. CDR3 DNA: TGTGCCAGCAGCATCACAGCTAATTCACCCCTCAACTTT. Translated, it gives CASSITANSPLNF.

This clonotype showed up many times. The chain joins TRBV7-6 to TRBJ2-3, with 8 bases aligning to TRBD1. Germline-derived CDR1 and CDR2 are SGHVS and FNYEAQ. CDR3 length equals 15 residues. Germline trimming cut 2 bases from V and 3 bases from J; bases unmatched to any gene: 4. The CDR3 sequence is CASSLFYRGTDTQYF. CDR3 bases: TGTGCCAGCAGCTTATTCTACAGGGGGACAGATACGCAGTATTTT.

This clonotype turned up a few times. The CDR3 region is CASELAPTDTQYF. The DNA for the CDR3 is TGTGCCAGCGAACTAGCTCCCACAGATACGCAGTATTTT. This chain links TRBV12-3 or TRBV12-4 with TRBJ2-3; D may be TRBD2 (6 bases). V was cut by 8 bases and J by 2 bases, with 11 bases left in between. This CDR3 region has 13 residues.

This clonotype came up many times. The chain has TRBV5-1 and TRBJ2-2; perhaps TRBD1 as D (5 bases). V was trimmed by 5 bases and J by 5 bases, leaving 7 bases between them. The CDR3 covers 12 residues. Germline V lookup: CDR1 SGHRS, CDR2 YFSETQ. The CDR3 DNA sequence: TGCGCCAGCAGACCAGGGACCGGGGAGCTGTTTTTT. Amino acids: CASRPGTGELFF.